This is a list of T cell receptor beta chains from one sample in a study of cytomegalovirus exposure and HLA in healthy donors. Here immunoSEQ multiplex PCR was the method, and the copy in TCRdb shows in-frame clones only, minus some. The sample lists about 180,000 clones, more than 75% occurring once. The sample taken for sequencing was PBMCs. The receptors stem from a woman aged 30 to 39 in good health and CMV-seropositive. The CDR3 runs from the conserved cysteine through the conserved F or W. Fields, in order: CDR3 protein, CDR3 DNA, J gene, D gene, V gene, clone size. The D gene is left open where the match is weak. Clone size is not always given. Where it is, it says once, few, many or a class for expanded clones.

cdr3_aa: CAWAWTGGRNNSPLHF
cdr3_nt: TGTGCCTGGGCCTGGACAGGGGGGAGAAATAATTCACCCCTCCACTTT
j_call: TRBJ1-6
d_call: TRBD1
v_call: TRBV30
clone_size: .

cdr3_aa: CASSPKSDPKSGETQYF
cdr3_nt: TGTGCCAGCAGCCCTAAATCGGACCCTAAATCGGGGGAGACCCAGTACTTC
j_call: TRBJ2-5
d_call: .
v_call: TRBV7-9
clone_size: .

cdr3_aa: CAWSVPGLGLISYEQYF
cdr3_nt: TGTGCCTGGAGTGTACCCGGATTGGGCCTCATCTCCTACGAGCAGTACTTC
j_call: TRBJ2-7
d_call: .
v_call: TRBV30
clone_size: .

cdr3_aa: CASSPPNTENQPQHF
cdr3_nt: TGTGCCAGCTCACCACCAAATACAGAGAATCAGCCCCAGCATTTT
j_call: TRBJ1-5
d_call: .
v_call: TRBV18
clone_size: .

cdr3_aa: CASRLTGSSYEQYF
cdr3_nt: TGTGCCAGCAGGCTGACAGGAAGCTCCTACGAGCAGTACTTC
j_call: TRBJ2-7
d_call: .
v_call: TRBV28
clone_size: once

cdr3_aa: CASRPVGGAAYEQYF
cdr3_nt: TGTGCCAGCAGACCCGTAGGGGGGGCGGCCTACGAGCAGTACTTC
j_call: TRBJ2-7
d_call: .
v_call: TRBV6-5
clone_size: once

cdr3_aa: CASSLGTVQETQYF
cdr3_nt: TGTGCCAGCTCACTTGGGACAGTCCAAGAGACCCAGTACTTC
j_call: TRBJ2-5
d_call: TRBD1
v_call: TRBV18
clone_size: .

cdr3_aa: CASSFVGQGYEQYF
cdr3_nt: TGTGCCAGCAGTTTTGTAGGACAGGGGTACGAGCAGTACTTC
j_call: TRBJ2-7
d_call: TRBD1
v_call: TRBV27
clone_size: .

cdr3_aa: CASSTGTGGSYEQYF
cdr3_nt: TGTGCCAGCTCAACCGGGACAGGGGGTTCCTACGAGCAGTACTTC
j_call: TRBJ2-7
d_call: TRBD1
v_call: TRBV18
clone_size: .

cdr3_aa: CASSIIFNEQFF
cdr3_nt: TGTGCCAGTAGTATCATTTTCAATGAGCAGTTCTTC
j_call: TRBJ2-1
d_call: .
v_call: TRBV19
clone_size: few

cdr3_aa: CASSPSRGSSGNTIYF
cdr3_nt: TGCGCCAGCAGCCCCTCTCGGGGGAGCTCTGGAAACACCATATATTTT
j_call: TRBJ1-3
d_call: .
v_call: TRBV5-1
clone_size: .

cdr3_aa: CASSPGTSNEKLFF
cdr3_nt: TGCGCCAGCAGCCCCGGGACAAGTAATGAAAAACTGTTTTTT
j_call: TRBJ1-4
d_call: .
v_call: TRBV10-1
clone_size: .

cdr3_aa: CAVQGISTGGYTF
cdr3_nt: TGTGCCGTCCAGGGAATCTCAACGGGCGGCTACACCTTC
j_call: TRBJ1-2
d_call: .
v_call: TRBV10-3
clone_size: few

cdr3_aa: CASSPQGARGYTF
cdr3_nt: TGTGCCAGCAGTCCACAGGGGGCGCGCGGCTACACCTTC
j_call: TRBJ1-2
d_call: TRBD1
v_call: TRBV6-5
clone_size: .

cdr3_aa: CASSVGGRVGGDTQYF
cdr3_nt: TGTGCCAGCAGCGTAGGTGGCAGGGTTGGTGGAGATACGCAGTATTTT
j_call: TRBJ2-3
d_call: .
v_call: TRBV9
clone_size: few

cdr3_aa: CASSESSTSGDTGELFF
cdr3_nt: TGTGCCAGCAGCGAAAGCTCGACTAGCGGGGATACCGGGGAGCTGTTTTTT
j_call: TRBJ2-2
d_call: TRBD2
v_call: TRBV9
clone_size: .

cdr3_aa: CASSFFPPLGEKLFF
cdr3_nt: TGTGCCAGCAGCTTCTTTCCCCCTCTCGGGGAAAAACTGTTTTTT
j_call: TRBJ1-4
d_call: .
v_call: TRBV7-2
clone_size: .

cdr3_aa: CASSYEGNTEAFF
cdr3_nt: TGTGCCAGCAGTTACGAGGGGAACACTGAAGCTTTCTTT
j_call: TRBJ1-1
d_call: .
v_call: TRBV6-5
clone_size: .

cdr3_aa: CASRTPGQGPFGANGLTF
cdr3_nt: TGTGCCAGCAGGACACCGGGACAGGGTCCTTTCGGGGCCAACGGCCTGACTTTC
j_call: TRBJ2-6
d_call: TRBD1
v_call: TRBV2
clone_size: .

cdr3_aa: CASSSGGLSTDTQYF
cdr3_nt: TGTGCCAGCAGCTCGGGGGGCCTTAGCACAGATACGCAGTATTTT
j_call: TRBJ2-3
d_call: .
v_call: TRBV5-4
clone_size: once

cdr3_aa: CASQGDGGTTNEKLFF
cdr3_nt: TGTGCCAGCCAGGGGGATGGAGGGACCACTAATGAAAAACTGTTTTTT
j_call: TRBJ1-4
d_call: TRBD1
v_call: TRBV28
clone_size: .

cdr3_aa: CASSSQGTVLSYNEQFF
cdr3_nt: TGTGCCAGCTCAAGTCAAGGGACAGTTCTTTCCTACAATGAGCAGTTCTTC
j_call: TRBJ2-1
d_call: TRBD1
v_call: TRBV18
clone_size: few

cdr3_aa: CASSPGGPTDTQYF
cdr3_nt: TGCGCCAGCAGCCCGGGGGGGCCGACAGATACGCAGTATTTT
j_call: TRBJ2-3
d_call: TRBD2
v_call: TRBV4-3
clone_size: .

cdr3_aa: CASRSYMNTEAFF
cdr3_nt: TGTGCCAGCAGGTCTTACATGAACACTGAAGCTTTCTTT
j_call: TRBJ1-1
d_call: .
v_call: TRBV7-2
clone_size: .

cdr3_aa: CASSQGVTHLSGYEQYF
cdr3_nt: TGCGCCAGCAGCCAAGGGGTTACCCATCTCTCAGGCTACGAGCAGTACTTC
j_call: TRBJ2-7
d_call: .
v_call: TRBV4-1
clone_size: .

cdr3_aa: CASSPGLVIPYEQYF
cdr3_nt: TGTGCCAGCAGCCCCGGACTAGTAATCCCCTACGAGCAGTACTTC
j_call: TRBJ2-7
d_call: TRBD2
v_call: TRBV7-8
clone_size: .

cdr3_aa: CASSPRDYLYEQYF
cdr3_nt: TGTGCCAGCTCACCCAGGGACTACCTCTACGAGCAGTACTTC
j_call: TRBJ2-7
d_call: TRBD2
v_call: TRBV18
clone_size: .

cdr3_aa: CASSDSDLGEQYF
cdr3_nt: TGTGCCAGCAGTGATAGCGACCTGGGCGAGCAGTACTTC
j_call: TRBJ2-7
d_call: .
v_call: TRBV6-4
clone_size: .

cdr3_aa: CASKGGGLIYEQYF
cdr3_nt: TGTGCCAGTAAAGGTGGAGGGCTAATCTACGAGCAGTACTTC
j_call: TRBJ2-7
d_call: .
v_call: TRBV28
clone_size: .

cdr3_aa: CASSPYRVPTGYEQYF
cdr3_nt: TGTGCCAGCAGCCCCTACAGGGTCCCGACCGGATACGAGCAGTACTTC
j_call: TRBJ2-7
d_call: .
v_call: TRBV7-8
clone_size: .

cdr3_aa: CASRLGGMNTEAFF
cdr3_nt: TGTGCCAGCAGACTAGGGGGAATGAACACTGAAGCTTTCTTT
j_call: TRBJ1-1
d_call: .
v_call: TRBV11-3
clone_size: few

cdr3_aa: CASSLAKGVADTQYF
cdr3_nt: TGTGCCAGCAGTTTGGCGAAGGGGGTCGCAGATACGCAGTATTTT
j_call: TRBJ2-3
d_call: .
v_call: TRBV7-2
clone_size: .

cdr3_aa: CASSSWDSAKTKETQYF
cdr3_nt: TGTGCCAGCAGCTCGTGGGACTCCGCCAAAACCAAAGAGACCCAGTACTTC
j_call: TRBJ2-5
d_call: .
v_call: TRBV7-9
clone_size: .

cdr3_aa: CASSVGQASYEQYF
cdr3_nt: TGTGCCAGCAGCGTAGGACAGGCGTCCTACGAGCAGTACTTC
j_call: TRBJ2-7
d_call: .
v_call: TRBV9
clone_size: .

cdr3_aa: CAWSAPGHQYGYTF
cdr3_nt: TGTGCCTGGAGTGCCCCCGGACACCAATATGGCTACACCTTC
j_call: TRBJ1-2
d_call: .
v_call: TRBV30
clone_size: .

cdr3_aa: CASSFGTSVSPLHF
cdr3_nt: TGTGCCAGCAGCTTCGGGACAAGTGTGTCACCCCTCCACTTT
j_call: TRBJ1-6
d_call: .
v_call: TRBV5-5
clone_size: .

cdr3_aa: CASSLVQDQETQYF
cdr3_nt: TGTGCCAGCAGCTTAGTGCAGGACCAAGAGACCCAGTACTTC
j_call: TRBJ2-5
d_call: .
v_call: TRBV7-9
clone_size: once

cdr3_aa: CASVPGWGENEKLFF
cdr3_nt: TGCGCCAGTGTCCCTGGCTGGGGGGAGAATGAAAAACTGTTTTTT
j_call: TRBJ1-4
d_call: .
v_call: TRBV5-1
clone_size: once

cdr3_aa: CASSATGVSNEQFF
cdr3_nt: TGCGCCAGCAGCGCGACAGGGGTGTCGAATGAGCAGTTCTTC
j_call: TRBJ2-1
d_call: TRBD1
v_call: TRBV5-1
clone_size: .

cdr3_aa: CASSPQGQGPYGYTF
cdr3_nt: TGTGCCAGCAGCCCACAGGGACAGGGGCCGTATGGCTACACCTTC
j_call: TRBJ1-2
d_call: TRBD1
v_call: TRBV5-4
clone_size: .

cdr3_aa: CASSTGTSGGYTSTDTQYF
cdr3_nt: TGTGCCAGCAGCACAGGGACTAGCGGGGGTTACACTAGCACAGATACGCAGTATTTT
j_call: TRBJ2-3
d_call: TRBD2
v_call: TRBV7-3
clone_size: few

cdr3_aa: CASSPRGGCTDTQYF
cdr3_nt: TGTGCCAGCAGCCCGAGGGGGGGGTGCACAGATACGCAGTATTTT
j_call: TRBJ2-3
d_call: .
v_call: TRBV21-1
clone_size: .

cdr3_aa: CASSLDTSGHNEQFF
cdr3_nt: TGTGCCAGCAGCTTGGATACTAGCGGCCACAATGAGCAGTTCTTC
j_call: TRBJ2-1
d_call: TRBD2
v_call: TRBV11-2
clone_size: .

cdr3_aa: CASSPAVFWANEKLFF
cdr3_nt: TGTGCCAGCAGCCCGGCGGTTTTTTGGGCTAATGAAAAACTGTTTTTT
j_call: TRBJ1-4
d_call: .
v_call: TRBV5-8
clone_size: .

cdr3_aa: CASSDPVQGGYEQYF
cdr3_nt: TGTGCCAGCAGTGATCCCGTCCAGGGAGGCTACGAGCAGTACTTC
j_call: TRBJ2-7
d_call: .
v_call: TRBV6-1
clone_size: .

cdr3_aa: CASSLGLAGGPRNEQFF
cdr3_nt: TGTGCCAGCAGCTTAGGTCTAGCGGGGGGGCCACGCAATGAGCAGTTCTTC
j_call: TRBJ2-1
d_call: TRBD2
v_call: TRBV7-2
clone_size: .

cdr3_aa: CASSYQFRDTIYF
cdr3_nt: TGTGCCAGCAGTTACCAATTCAGGGACACCATATATTTT
j_call: TRBJ1-3
d_call: .
v_call: TRBV6-6
clone_size: .

cdr3_aa: CASKTPVRGFPYNEQFF
cdr3_nt: TGTGCCAGCAAAACCCCCGTAAGGGGTTTTCCTTACAATGAGCAGTTCTTC
j_call: TRBJ2-1
d_call: .
v_call: TRBV9
clone_size: .

cdr3_aa: CASSVGQGTPLHF
cdr3_nt: TGCGCCAGCAGTGTGGGACAGGGAACACCCCTCCACTTT
j_call: TRBJ1-6
d_call: TRBD1
v_call: TRBV10-1
clone_size: .

cdr3_aa: CASSQALGQDGYTF
cdr3_nt: TGTGCCAGCAGCCAAGCTCTCGGACAGGATGGCTACACCTTC
j_call: TRBJ1-2
d_call: TRBD1
v_call: TRBV9
clone_size: few